This TCR beta chain was recovered during a study of patients and donors after allogeneic stem cell transplantation. This CDR3 comprises 13 residues. Trimming pared 7 bases from V and 5 bases from J, leaving 14 bases between. TCRdb re-analysed the RT-PCR reads in MiXCR, keeping a single row per CDR3 protein. Among 400,000 to 450,000 distinct CDR3 sequences listed, 16% were seen once. This rearrangement joins TRBV12-3 or TRBV12-4 to TRBJ1-2; maybe TRBD1 (6 bases). The sequenced sample was blood, either unsorted or a sorted T cell fraction (not recorded which). This TCR came from a human donor who was either an allogeneic HSCT recipient or a stem cell or donor lymphocyte infusion donor (not recorded which). It is not recorded whose cells these are; they may come from a transplant donor. CDR3 residues: CASTRGRGYGYTF. The CDR3 nucleotides read TGTGCCAGCACGCGGGGGAGGGGGTATGGCTACACCTTC.